This T cell receptor beta chain was identified in a study of regulatory T cells in long-lasting Graves disease. Regarding the study as a whole: Newly diagnosed disease favored TRBV20-1 and TRBJ2-1 over persistent disease.

This clonotype was counted many times. Its antigen remains unknown. Regarding time point: newly diagnosed GD, antithyroid drugs for less than 3 months. The TCR library was made from RNA that had been extracted from PBMCs in TRIzol. HTBI primers from iRepertoire and Arm-PCR of CDR3 regions yielded the TCR beta libraries. In TCRdb, the multiplex PCR reads were re-called with MiXCR into one record per CDR3 protein. This table holds over 450,000 distinct CDR3 sequences, approximately 12% found once. This CDR3 is built from 14 residues. Trimming removed 5 bases from V and 8 bases from J; junction bases left unmatched: 11. These same data were also listed under a study on T cells in Graves' hyperthyroidism and ophthalmopathy.

The chain links TRBV12-3 or TRBV12-4 to TRBJ1-1; 7 bases align to TRBD1. This clonotype originated in a woman in her twenties or thirties with Graves disease. Source: peripheral blood mononuclear cells (PBMCs), taken at new diagnosis, from a patient treated with antithyroid drugs. The CDR3, as DNA: TGTGCCAGCAGTAACCGACAGGGTCCGAGCGAAGCTTTCTTT. It specifies CASSNRQGPSEAFF.